Listed below are T cell receptor beta chains from one sample, sequenced in a study of cytomegalovirus exposure and HLA in healthy donors. The assay was immunoSEQ multiplex PCR, and TCRdb's table has in-frame clones only and misses some. Of roughly 100,000 clones in the sample, around 85% were seen once. The sequenced sample consisted of PBMCs. The receptors stem from a man aged 25-40 years in good health and CMV-seropositive. The CDR3 runs from the conserved cysteine through the conserved F or W. A D gene is named only where the DNA matches it firmly. Clone size is given for some rows only: seen once, a few or many times, or a class if the clone is expanded.

v_gene: TRBV4-2; abundance: -; d_gene: TRBD1; j_gene: TRBJ2-3; CDR3aa: CASSQDNAGTDTDTQYF; CDR3nt: TGTGCCAGCAGCCAAGATAATGCAGGGACAGACACAGATACGCAGTATTTT
v_gene: TRBV30; abundance: -; d_gene: -; j_gene: TRBJ1-5; CDR3aa: CAWSVAGGQPQHF; CDR3nt: TGTGCCTGGAGTGTCGCGGGCGGCCAGCCCCAGCATTTT
v_gene: TRBV7-9; abundance: -; d_gene: TRBD1; j_gene: TRBJ2-3; CDR3aa: CASSLPWTGQSTDTQYF; CDR3nt: TGTGCCAGCAGCTTACCCTGGACAGGACAAAGCACAGATACGCAGTATTTT
v_gene: TRBV5-1; abundance: few; d_gene: -; j_gene: TRBJ2-3; CDR3aa: CASSLGSHPQRVTDTQYF; CDR3nt: TGCGCCAGCAGCCTAGGGTCCCACCCCCAGCGGGTAACAGATACGCAGTATTTT
v_gene: TRBV6-5; abundance: -; d_gene: TRBD1; j_gene: TRBJ2-3; CDR3aa: CASIDRGNTDTQYF; CDR3nt: TGTGCCAGCATAGACAGGGGGAACACAGATACGCAGTATTTT
v_gene: TRBV30; abundance: once; d_gene: TRBD1; j_gene: TRBJ1-2; CDR3aa: CAWSKGQGQDGYTF; CDR3nt: TGTGCCTGGAGTAAAGGACAGGGTCAGGATGGCTACACCTTC
v_gene: TRBV10-3; abundance: -; d_gene: TRBD1; j_gene: TRBJ1-1; CDR3aa: CAISESGQVNTEAFF; CDR3nt: TGTGCCATCAGTGAGTCCGGACAGGTGAACACTGAAGCTTTCTTT
v_gene: TRBV14; abundance: -; d_gene: -; j_gene: TRBJ1-1; CDR3aa: CASSRAQGTTEAFF; CDR3nt: TGTGCCAGCAGCCGCGCACAGGGAACCACTGAAGCTTTCTTT
v_gene: TRBV11-3; abundance: once; d_gene: -; j_gene: TRBJ2-7; CDR3aa: CASSPRGQLYEQYF; CDR3nt: TGTGCCAGCAGCCCCCGCGGGCAATTATACGAGCAGTACTTC
v_gene: TRBV29-1; abundance: -; d_gene: TRBD2; j_gene: TRBJ2-1; CDR3aa: CSAKDTSAYNEQFF; CDR3nt: TGCAGCGCCAAAGATACTAGCGCCTACAATGAGCAGTTCTTC
v_gene: TRBV6-5; abundance: -; d_gene: -; j_gene: TRBJ1-3; CDR3aa: CASRGSHGNTIYF; CDR3nt: TGTGCCAGCAGGGGCTCCCATGGAAACACCATATATTTT
v_gene: TRBV6-5; abundance: -; d_gene: TRBD1; j_gene: TRBJ2-1; CDR3aa: CASSTGQPNEQFF; CDR3nt: TGTGCCAGCAGCACGGGACAGCCCAATGAGCAGTTCTTC
v_gene: TRBV28; abundance: -; d_gene: TRBD1; j_gene: TRBJ2-1; CDR3aa: CASSFWDRPNEQFF; CDR3nt: TGTGCCAGCAGTTTCTGGGACAGACCCAATGAGCAGTTCTTC
v_gene: TRBV5-1; abundance: -; d_gene: -; j_gene: TRBJ2-5; CDR3aa: CASSLGFRETQYF; CDR3nt: TGCGCCAGCAGCTTGGGGTTCCGGGAGACCCAGTACTTC
v_gene: TRBV6-6; abundance: -; d_gene: TRBD1; j_gene: TRBJ2-2; CDR3aa: CASTPQGVTGELFF; CDR3nt: TGTGCCAGCACCCCACAGGGGGTCACCGGGGAGCTGTTTTTT
v_gene: TRBV19; abundance: -; d_gene: TRBD1; j_gene: TRBJ1-4; CDR3aa: CASNQGALEKLFF; CDR3nt: TGTGCCAGCAACCAGGGGGCGCTGGAAAAACTGTTTTTT
v_gene: TRBV30; abundance: -; d_gene: -; j_gene: TRBJ1-2; CDR3aa: CAWSLKIHATF; CDR3nt: TGTGCCTGGAGCCTGAAGATCCATGCGACCTTC
v_gene: TRBV6-5; abundance: -; d_gene: TRBD1; j_gene: TRBJ1-1; CDR3aa: CASSLTGGMNTEAFF; CDR3nt: TGTGCCAGCAGTCTCACAGGGGGGATGAACACTGAAGCTTTCTTT
v_gene: TRBV19; abundance: -; d_gene: TRBD2; j_gene: TRBJ2-5; CDR3aa: CASSTGGLQETQYF; CDR3nt: TGTGCCAGCTCAACGGGGGGTCTCCAAGAGACCCAGTACTTC
v_gene: TRBV5-1; abundance: -; d_gene: -; j_gene: TRBJ2-2; CDR3aa: CASRIGSETTGELFF; CDR3nt: TGCGCCAGCAGGATCGGTAGCGAGACCACCGGGGAGCTGTTTTTT
v_gene: TRBV6-5; abundance: -; d_gene: TRBD1; j_gene: TRBJ2-5; CDR3aa: CASRTGGGETQYF; CDR3nt: TGTGCCAGCCGTACAGGGGGCGGAGAGACCCAGTACTTC
v_gene: TRBV13; abundance: -; d_gene: -; j_gene: TRBJ1-4; CDR3aa: CASSLAGTTNEKLFF; CDR3nt: TGTGCCAGCAGCTTAGCCGGGACAACTAATGAAAAACTGTTTTTT
v_gene: TRBV19; abundance: -; d_gene: TRBD1; j_gene: TRBJ1-5; CDR3aa: CASSLDRGGPFQPQHF; CDR3nt: TGTGCCAGTAGTCTGGACAGGGGAGGTCCCTTTCAGCCCCAGCATTTT
v_gene: TRBV2; abundance: -; d_gene: -; j_gene: TRBJ1-2; CDR3aa: CASSEEGQYYGYTF; CDR3nt: TGTGCCAGCAGTGAAGAGGGGCAGTACTATGGCTACACCTTC
v_gene: TRBV19; abundance: -; d_gene: -; j_gene: TRBJ2-1; CDR3aa: CASAVVGLINEQFF; CDR3nt: TGTGCCAGTGCCGTGGTGGGGCTAATCAATGAGCAGTTCTTC
v_gene: TRBV6-1; abundance: -; d_gene: -; j_gene: TRBJ1-2; CDR3aa: CASSADRYGGYTF; CDR3nt: TGTGCCAGCAGTGCCGACAGGTACGGGGGCTACACCTTC
v_gene: TRBV10-3; abundance: -; d_gene: -; j_gene: TRBJ1-2; CDR3aa: CAISEHPHGANYGYTF; CDR3nt: TGTGCCATCAGTGAGCACCCCCATGGAGCTAACTATGGCTACACCTTC
v_gene: TRBV5-1; abundance: few; d_gene: -; j_gene: TRBJ1-4; CDR3aa: CASSFPVEGGDEKLFF; CDR3nt: TGCGCCAGCAGCTTCCCCGTAGAGGGAGGGGATGAAAAACTGTTTTTT
v_gene: TRBV7-9; abundance: -; d_gene: TRBD1; j_gene: TRBJ1-4; CDR3aa: CASSLPGQSNEKLFF; CDR3nt: TGTGCCAGCAGCTTACCGGGACAGTCTAATGAAAAACTGTTTTTT
v_gene: TRBV6-1; abundance: -; d_gene: -; j_gene: TRBJ1-6; CDR3aa: CASSEWSSYNSPLHF; CDR3nt: TGTGCCAGCAGTGAGTGGAGCTCCTATAATTCACCCCTCCACTTT
v_gene: TRBV7-9; abundance: -; d_gene: TRBD1; j_gene: TRBJ1-2; CDR3aa: CASSRGQGDYGYTF; CDR3nt: TGTGCCAGCAGCAGGGGACAGGGGGACTATGGCTACACCTTC
v_gene: TRBV15; abundance: -; d_gene: -; j_gene: TRBJ1-5; CDR3aa: CATSRARVSNQPQHF; CDR3nt: TGTGCCACCAGCAGAGCCAGGGTAAGCAATCAGCCCCAGCATTTT